These 8 T cell receptor beta chains share one sample of origin, sequenced in a study of shared clonotypes between healthy human individuals. Libraries were prepared by immunoSEQ multiplex PCR; TCRdb keeps only in-frame clonotypes and omits some of them. The repertoire consists of over a million clones, with 75% to 85% occurring once and the leading ten covering approximately 0.5%. Sequencing input: memory CD4+ T cells from PBMCs. Subset meaning: CD45RA-negative fraction. Every receptor here comes from a man aged 18 to 35 in good health. Some clones in this sample may be carry-over from other donors' samples.

The CDR3 coding sequence is TGTGCCAGCAGCCGTAGCACTCTGGGGACCCAAGAGACCCAGTACTTC. Translated, it gives CASSRSTLGTQETQYF. V and J are TRBV7-2 and TRBJ2-5; the D call may be TRBD1 or TRBD2 (5 bases each). Trimming left V 5 bases short and J 1 base short, with 17 bases between. In germline, CDR1 is SGHTA, CDR2 FQGNSA. CDR3 size: 16 residues.

J is TRBJ2-3 and V is TRBV5-1; perhaps TRBD2 as D (6 bases). The germline V and J ends were trimmed by 7 bases and 0 bases, with 18 bases remaining between them. This CDR3 spans 16 amino acids. The germline V gene has CDR1 SGHRS and CDR2 YFSETQ. This CDR3 reads CASRAQVAASTDTQYF. CDR3 DNA sequence: TGCGCCAGCCGGGCCCAAGTAGCGGCTAGCACAGATACGCAGTATTTT. Full variable domain (outside the CDR3, taken from reference TRBV5-1 and TRBJ2-3): KAGVTQTPRYLIKTRGQQVTLSCSPISGHRSVSWYQQTPGQGLQFLFEYFSETQRNKGNFPGRFSGRQFSNSRSEMNVSTLELGDSALYLCASRAQVAASTDTQYFGPGTRLTVL.

This chain links TRBV14 with TRBJ2-7; D might be TRBD2 (6 bases). CDR3 size: 16 residues. In germline, CDR1 is SGHDN, CDR2 FVKESK. Deletions cut 4 bases from V and 2 bases from J, with 18 bases between. As DNA, the CDR3 is TGTGCCAGCAGCCGACGGGGCGGGGTTCTCCCCTACGAGCAGTACTTC. Amino acids: CASSRRGGVLPYEQYF.

A single count supports this clone. This rearrangement joins TRBV5-1 to TRBJ1-4; 9 positions match TRBD1. After removal of 2 bases from V and 8 bases from J, the junction contained 7 bases not matched to a gene. CDR1 and CDR2 (germline): SGHRS, YFSETQ. The CDR3 length is 15 residues. The CDR3: CASSFQTGGEEKLFF. CDR3 sequence (DNA): TGCGCCAGCAGCTTCCAGACAGGGGGAGAGGAAAAACTGTTTTTT.

This clone is a singleton in its sample. The chain employs TRBV7-2 and TRBJ2-7; no reliable D call. CDR3 length: 13 residues. Trimming pared 2 bases from V and 3 bases from J, leaving 8 bases between. CDR1 is SGHTA, CDR2 FQGNSA, per germline. CDR3 in DNA: TGTGCCAGCAGCTTACGACAAAACTACGAGCAGTACTTC. Its protein is CASSLRQNYEQYF.

The chain couples TRBV30 to TRBJ2-7; D is uncertain. CDR1 GTSNPN and CDR2 SVGIG come from the germline V gene (reference sequence). This CDR3 region has 11 residues. V was clipped by 5 bases and J by 6 bases, with 11 bases between them. The CDR3: CAWDHGAEQYF. CDR3 nucleotide sequence: TGTGCCTGGGACCACGGAGCCGAGCAGTACTTC.

There are a few counts of this clone. The chain joins TRBV19 to TRBJ1-1, with no clear D. V was pared by 10 bases and J by 0 bases, with 9 bases between. In germline, CDR1 is LNHDA, CDR2 SQIVND (reference sequence). This CDR3 has 12 amino acids. The CDR3 region is CATTAMNTEAFF. The CDR3 DNA follows: TGTGCCACAACAGCCATGAACACTGAAGCTTTCTTT.

The chain carries TRBV28 and TRBJ2-3, with 9 bases identical to TRBD1. Per germline, CDR1 MDHEN and CDR2 SYDVKM. There are 14 residues in the CDR3. Trimming removed 5 bases from V and 4 bases from J; junction bases left unmatched: 4. The CDR3 DNA reads as TGTGCCAGCAGTACCACAGGGGGCGCAGATACGCAGTATTTT. Protein product: CASSTTGGADTQYF.